The 8 T cell receptor beta chains below all came from one sample that was sequenced in a study of STAT5B mutations in CD4+ large granular lymphocyte leukemia. Profiled with immunoSEQ multiplex PCR; TCRdb holds only in-frame clones, not every one. This table holds some 34,000 clones, 75% to 85% found once. The sample consisted of CD4+ T cells from blood buffy coats. These receptors originate from a human donor in good health.

This clone was recorded once. This rearrangement joins TRBV6-1 to TRBJ1-6; D is unresolved. Germline V lookup: CDR1 MNHNS, CDR2 SASEGT. CDR3 size: 12 residues. V gave up 3 bases and J gave up 10 bases, with 7 bases separating them. CDR3 amino acids: CASSEPPSPLHF. The CDR3 DNA is TGTGCCAGCAGTGAGCCTCCGTCACCCCTCCACTTT.

The chain links TRBV19 to TRBJ2-7, with 8 bases lining up with TRBD1. The J segment lost 6 bases and the V segment lost 0 bases, leaving 4 bases of the junction unmatched. Germline CDR1 LNHDA, CDR2 SQIVND (reference sequence). CDR3 length: 14 amino acids. The CDR3 DNA reads TGTGCCAGTAGTATAGATCAGGGGGCGACCGAGCAGTACTTC. Translation gives CASSIDQGATEQYF.

This clone has only a few counts. The rearrangement joins TRBV19 to TRBJ1-5; the D is unclear. CDR1 is LNHDA and CDR2 is SQIVND in the germline V gene (reference sequence). The CDR3 contains 13 residues. Trimming cost V 1 base and J 4 bases, with 5 bases left between them. The CDR3 loop is CASSIVPNQPQHF. The CDR3 DNA reads as TGTGCCAGTAGTATAGTTCCAAATCAGCCCCAGCATTTT.

This chain joins TRBV5-1 and TRBJ2-3; 9 bases are shared with TRBD2. The germline V gene has CDR1 SGHRS and CDR2 YFSETQ. CDR3 length: 15 residues. The ends lost 4 bases at V and 1 base at J; junction bases unmatched: 4. The CDR3 is CASSVIAGGTDTQYF. The CDR3 nucleotides are TGCGCCAGCAGCGTGATAGCGGGAGGCACAGATACGCAGTATTTT.

The V gene is TRBV7-9, the J gene TRBJ2-2, with no clear D. Trimming stripped 8 bases from V and 4 bases from J, with 20 bases between. The CDR3 is 16 amino acids. CDR1 is SEHNR, CDR2 FQNEAQ, per germline (reference sequence). This CDR3 reads CASGKGPRSSTGELFF. The DNA for the CDR3 is TGTGCCAGCGGGAAGGGCCCTCGTTCGAGCACCGGGGAGCTGTTTTTT.

The J gene is TRBJ1-2, the V gene TRBV27, with TRBD1 identical over 8 bases. In germline, CDR1 is MNHEY, CDR2 SMNVEV (reference sequence). This CDR3 is built from 14 residues. V lost 9 bases and J lost 0; bases outside the gene matches: 6. CDR3 loop: CASSGQGTNYGYTF. Here the CDR3 DNA reads TGTGCCAGTAGCGGACAGGGCACTAACTATGGCTACACCTTC.

This clone was counted a few times. This rearrangement joins TRBV11-2 to TRBJ1-5; D is possibly TRBD1 (5 bases). The germline V and J ends were trimmed by 0 bases and 3 bases, with 9 bases remaining between them. The germline V gene encodes CDR1 SGHAT and CDR2 FQNNGV. This CDR3 has 15 amino acids. CDR3 DNA sequence: TGTGCCAGCAGCTTAGACGGGACCTCCAATCAGCCCCAGCATTTT. Protein: CASSLDGTSNQPQHF.

This clone showed up just once. The V call is TRBV28, the J call TRBJ1-4, with TRBD1 as a possible D gene (6 bases). From germline, CDR1 is MDHEN and CDR2 SYDVKM. This CDR3 has 17 residues. V lost 4 bases to trimming and J lost 8 bases, with 23 bases between them. The CDR3 DNA reads TGTGCCAGCAGTTCCCCGGGGGGGGGCCCTTCGTCAGAAAAACTGTTTTTT. This codes for CASSSPGGGPSSEKLFF.